This TCR beta chain was retrieved from a study of blood T cells in healthy people across ages. Broader study findings: CMV status of donors was unknown, possibly confounding expanded clonotype changes.

Isolating PBMCs gave at least 6 million of these cells per sample. Concerning this clonotype: Its antigen is as yet unknown.

CDR1 and CDR2 (germline): SGDLS, YYNGEE. V was clipped by 0 bases and J by 11 bases, with 20 bases between them. The CDR3 totals 15 residues. A second PCR, run for about 6 to 11 cycles, used a sample-barcoded 5' primer plus a J-beta primer mix. One entry per CDR3 protein results from TCRdb running MiXCR on the 5' RACE reads. The sample holds 1.5 million to 1.9 million distinct CDR3 sequences, approximately 42% seen once. The receptor's source is a woman younger than 30 in good health. What was sequenced was blood. The chain employs TRBV9 and TRBJ2-5; maybe TRBD2 (5 bases). The DNA of the CDR3 is TGTGCCAGCAGCGTAGCCTTAGGTTATATTTGGGAGCAGTACTTC. Translation: CASSVALGYIWEQYF. Full variable domain (remainder filled in from reference TRBV9 and TRBJ2-5): DSGVTQTPKHLITATGQRVTLRCSPRSGDLSVYWYQQSLDQGLQFLIQYYNGEERAKGNILERFSAQQFPDLHSELNLSSLELGDSALYFCASSVALGYIWEQYFGPGTRLLVL.